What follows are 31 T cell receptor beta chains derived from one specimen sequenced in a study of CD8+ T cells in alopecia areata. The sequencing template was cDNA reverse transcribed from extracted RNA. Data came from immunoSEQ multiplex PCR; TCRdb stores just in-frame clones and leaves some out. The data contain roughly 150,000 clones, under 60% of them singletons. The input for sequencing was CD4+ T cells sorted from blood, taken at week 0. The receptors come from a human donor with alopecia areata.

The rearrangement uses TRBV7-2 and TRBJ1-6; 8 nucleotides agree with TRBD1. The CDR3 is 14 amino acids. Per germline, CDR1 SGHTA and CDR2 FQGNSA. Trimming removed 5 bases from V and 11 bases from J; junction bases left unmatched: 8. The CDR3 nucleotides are TGTGCCAGCAGCCCCGGACAGGGACGGCCACCCCTCCACTTT. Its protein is CASSPGQGRPPLHF.

This chain's CDR3 is CASSQTNYGYTF. CDR3 in DNA: TGTGCCAGCAGTCAGACTAACTATGGCTACACCTTC. This chain joins TRBV5-6 and TRBJ1-2; D unresolved. The CDR3 is made up of 12 amino acids. Trimming left V 5 bases short and J 0 bases short, with 5 bases between. Germline V CDR1 and CDR2: SGHDT, YYEEEE.

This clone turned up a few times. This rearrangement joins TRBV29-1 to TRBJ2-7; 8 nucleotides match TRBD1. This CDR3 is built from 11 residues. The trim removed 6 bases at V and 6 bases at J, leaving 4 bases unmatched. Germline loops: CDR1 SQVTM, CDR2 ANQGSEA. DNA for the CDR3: TGCAGCGTAGGACAGGGTAGCGAGCAGTACTTC. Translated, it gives CSVGQGSEQYF.

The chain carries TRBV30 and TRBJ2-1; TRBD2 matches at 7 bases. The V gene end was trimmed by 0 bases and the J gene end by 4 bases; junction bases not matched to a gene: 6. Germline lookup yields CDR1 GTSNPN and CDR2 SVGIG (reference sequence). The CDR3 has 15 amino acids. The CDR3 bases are TGTGCCTGGAGTGTACCGAGCGGGGATTACAATGAGCAGTTCTTC. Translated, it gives CAWSVPSGDYNEQFF. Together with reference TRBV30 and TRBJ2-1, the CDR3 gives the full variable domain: SQTIHQWPATLVQPVGSPLSLECTVEGTSNPNLYWYRQAAGRGLQLLFYSVGIGQISSEVPQNLSASRPQDRQFILSSKKLLLSDSGFYLCAWSVPSGDYNEQFFGPGTRLTVL.

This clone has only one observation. CDR3 in amino acids: CASSDSGGPYEQYF. DNA of the CDR3: TGTGCCAGCAGTGACTCGGGGGGGCCCTACGAGCAGTACTTC. This chain joins TRBV2 and TRBJ2-7; TRBD2 matches at 8 bases. The CDR3 has 14 amino acids. In germline, CDR1 is SNHLY, CDR2 FYNNEI. The V and J ends lost 3 bases and 2 bases, in that order; junction bases with no gene match: 3.

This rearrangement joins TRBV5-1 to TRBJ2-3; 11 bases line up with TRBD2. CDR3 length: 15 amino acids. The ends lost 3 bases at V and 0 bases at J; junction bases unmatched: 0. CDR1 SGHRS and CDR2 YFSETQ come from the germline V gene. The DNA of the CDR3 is TGCGCCAGCAGCTCTAGCGGGGGGAGCACAGATACGCAGTATTTT. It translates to CASSSSGGSTDTQYF.

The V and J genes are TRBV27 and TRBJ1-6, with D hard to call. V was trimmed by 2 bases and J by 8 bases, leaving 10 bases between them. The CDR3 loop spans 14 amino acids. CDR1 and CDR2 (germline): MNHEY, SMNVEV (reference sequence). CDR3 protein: CASSLPRRDSPLHF. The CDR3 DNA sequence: TGTGCCAGCAGTTTACCGCGGAGGGATTCACCCCTCCACTTT.

Here the CDR3 reads CASSIAPQGDSPLHF. The CDR3, as DNA: TGTGCCAGCTCTATCGCTCCCCAGGGGGATTCACCCCTCCACTTT. This chain connects TRBV2 to TRBJ1-6; 7 bases match TRBD1. CDR3 length: 15 amino acids. With 8 bases clipped from V and 8 bases from J, the junction kept 12 bases outside the gene matches. In germline, CDR1 is SNHLY, CDR2 FYNNEI.

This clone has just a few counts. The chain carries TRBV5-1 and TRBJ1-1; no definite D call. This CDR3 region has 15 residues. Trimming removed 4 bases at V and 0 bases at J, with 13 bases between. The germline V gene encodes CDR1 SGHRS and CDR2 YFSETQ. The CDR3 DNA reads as TGCGCCAGCAGCCCGGGCGGCAGTTTGAACACTGAAGCTTTCTTT. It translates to CASSPGGSLNTEAFF.

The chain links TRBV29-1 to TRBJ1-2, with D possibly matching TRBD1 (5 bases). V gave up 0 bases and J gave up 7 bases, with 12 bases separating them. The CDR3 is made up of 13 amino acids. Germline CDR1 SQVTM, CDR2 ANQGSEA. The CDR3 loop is CSVEDQAGSGYTF. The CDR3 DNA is TGCAGCGTTGAAGATCAGGCAGGGTCTGGCTACACCTTC.

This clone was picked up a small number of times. CDR3 loop: CASRRVPDDQPQHF. CDR3 in DNA: TGCGCCAGCCGCAGGGTGCCGGACGATCAGCCCCAGCATTTT. The V call is TRBV5-1, the J call TRBJ1-5, with D perhaps TRBD1 (5 bases). The germline V and J ends were trimmed by 7 bases and 5 bases, with 16 bases remaining between them. CDR3 length: 14 residues. Germline V CDR1 and CDR2: SGHRS, YFSETQ.

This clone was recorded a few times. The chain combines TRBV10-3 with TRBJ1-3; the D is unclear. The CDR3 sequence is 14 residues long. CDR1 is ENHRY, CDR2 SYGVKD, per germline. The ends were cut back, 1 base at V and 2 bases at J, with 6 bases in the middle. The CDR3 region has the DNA TGTGCCATCAGTGAGTGGGGAGCTGGAAACACCATATATTTT. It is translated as CAISEWGAGNTIYF.

The CDR3 reads CASSQVRQTTSGAESFF. DNA for the CDR3: TGCGCCAGCAGCCAAGTACGACAGACAACTTCGGGGGCTGAATCCTTCTTT. The chain carries TRBV4-1 and TRBJ1-1; D might be TRBD1 (6 bases). V shed 1 base and J shed 14 bases, with 29 bases lying between them. Germline values: CDR1 MGHRA, CDR2 YSYEKL. This CDR3 contains 17 residues.

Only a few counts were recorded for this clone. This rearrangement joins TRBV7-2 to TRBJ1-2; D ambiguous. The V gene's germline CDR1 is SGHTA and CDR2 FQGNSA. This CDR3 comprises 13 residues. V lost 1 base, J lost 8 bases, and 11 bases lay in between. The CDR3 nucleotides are TGTGCCAGCAGCTTAGAGGGCGCGCCAGGCTACACCTTC. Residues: CASSLEGAPGYTF.

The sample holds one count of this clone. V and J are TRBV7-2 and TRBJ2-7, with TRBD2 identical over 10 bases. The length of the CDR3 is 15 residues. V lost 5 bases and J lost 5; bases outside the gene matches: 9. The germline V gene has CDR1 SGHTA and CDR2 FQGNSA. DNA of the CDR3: TGTGCCAGCAGCCAAAATAGCGGGGGGAACGACGAGCAGTACTTC. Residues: CASSQNSGGNDEQYF.

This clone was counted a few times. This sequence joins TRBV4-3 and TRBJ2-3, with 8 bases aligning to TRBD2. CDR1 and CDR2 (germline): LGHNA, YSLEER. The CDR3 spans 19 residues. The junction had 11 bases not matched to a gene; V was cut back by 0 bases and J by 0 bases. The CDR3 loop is CASSQDRNRAGASTDTQYF. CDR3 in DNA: TGCGCCAGCAGCCAAGACCGAAACAGAGCGGGGGCCAGCACAGATACGCAGTATTTT.

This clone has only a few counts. This CDR3 reads CASSQDPGASGETQYF. Written as DNA, the CDR3 is TGCGCCAGCAGCCAAGATCCCGGAGCTAGCGGGGAGACCCAGTACTTC. J is TRBJ2-5 and V is TRBV4-1, with 8 bases lining up with TRBD2. Germline V gene data show CDR1 as MGHRA and CDR2 as YSYEKL. With V trimmed by 0 bases and J by 5 bases, 8 bases remained unmatched. The CDR3 sequence is 16 residues long.

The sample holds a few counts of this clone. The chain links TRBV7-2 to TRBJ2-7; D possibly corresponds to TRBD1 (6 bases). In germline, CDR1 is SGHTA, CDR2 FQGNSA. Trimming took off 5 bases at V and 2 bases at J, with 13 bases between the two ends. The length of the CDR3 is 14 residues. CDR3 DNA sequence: TGTGCCAGCAGCGCGCTACAGGGCGCCTACGAGCAGTACTTC. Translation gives CASSALQGAYEQYF.

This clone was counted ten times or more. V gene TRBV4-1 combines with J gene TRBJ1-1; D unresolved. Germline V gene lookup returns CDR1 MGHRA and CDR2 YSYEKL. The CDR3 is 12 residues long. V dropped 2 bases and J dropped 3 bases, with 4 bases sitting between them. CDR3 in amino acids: CASSQPYTEAFF. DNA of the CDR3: TGCGCCAGCAGCCAACCATACACTGAAGCTTTCTTT.

The CDR3 DNA reads as TGTGCCAGCAGCTTAGACAACAGGCTCAATGGCTACACCTTC. Amino acid sequence: CASSLDNRLNGYTF. The genes are TRBV11-2 and TRBJ1-2; TRBD1 is a possible D gene (5 bases). Trimming cost V 0 bases and J 6 bases, with 11 bases left between them. The CDR3 contains 14 residues. Germline V gene sequence: CDR1 SGHAT, CDR2 FQNNGV.

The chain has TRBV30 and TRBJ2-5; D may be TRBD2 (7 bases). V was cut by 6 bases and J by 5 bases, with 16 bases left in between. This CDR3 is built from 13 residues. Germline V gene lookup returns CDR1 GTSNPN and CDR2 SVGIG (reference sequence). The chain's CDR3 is CACPKEGGETQYF. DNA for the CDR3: TGTGCCTGCCCAAAGGAGGGGGGGGAGACCCAGTACTTC.

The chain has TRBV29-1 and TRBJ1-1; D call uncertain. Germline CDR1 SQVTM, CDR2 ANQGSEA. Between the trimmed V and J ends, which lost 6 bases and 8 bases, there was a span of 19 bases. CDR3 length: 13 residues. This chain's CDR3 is CSVRNTRLREAFF. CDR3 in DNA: TGCAGCGTCCGTAACACACGGTTGAGGGAAGCTTTCTTT.

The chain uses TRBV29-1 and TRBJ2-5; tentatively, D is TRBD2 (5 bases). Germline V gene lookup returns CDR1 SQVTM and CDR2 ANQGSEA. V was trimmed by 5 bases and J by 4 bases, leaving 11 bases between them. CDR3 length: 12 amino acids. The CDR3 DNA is TGCAGCGTTTCGAGGGAACGAGAGACCCAGTACTTC. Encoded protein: CSVSRERETQYF.

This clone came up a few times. CDR3 residues: CASSAPNTVKRLHF. The CDR3 DNA follows: TGTGCCAGCAGCGCCCCAAACACGGTTAAACGCCTCCACTTT. V gene TRBV7-2 combines with J gene TRBJ1-6, with D unresolved. Germline CDR1 and CDR2: SGHTA and FQGNSA. The CDR3 is made up of 14 amino acids. The germline V and J ends were trimmed by 5 bases and 15 bases, with 20 bases remaining between them.

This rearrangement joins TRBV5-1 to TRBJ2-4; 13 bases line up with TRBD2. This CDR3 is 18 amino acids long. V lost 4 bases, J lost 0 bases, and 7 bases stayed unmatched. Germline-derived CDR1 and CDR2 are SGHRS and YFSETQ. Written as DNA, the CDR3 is TGCGCCAGCAGCCTAGGGACTAGCGGGACCCGAGCCAAAAACATTCAGTACTTC. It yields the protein CASSLGTSGTRAKNIQYF.

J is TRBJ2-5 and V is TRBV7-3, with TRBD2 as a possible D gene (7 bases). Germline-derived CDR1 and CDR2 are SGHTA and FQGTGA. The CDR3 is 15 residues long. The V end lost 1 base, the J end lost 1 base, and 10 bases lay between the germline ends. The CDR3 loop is CASSLMGGLQETQYF. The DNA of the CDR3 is TGTGCCAGCAGCTTAATGGGGGGGCTCCAAGAGACCCAGTACTTC.

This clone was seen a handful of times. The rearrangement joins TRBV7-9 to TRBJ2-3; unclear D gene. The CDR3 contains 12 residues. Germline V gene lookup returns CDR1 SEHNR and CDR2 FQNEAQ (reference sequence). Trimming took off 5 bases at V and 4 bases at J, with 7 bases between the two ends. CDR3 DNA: TGTGCCAGCAGCGACGTTTCAGATACGCAGTATTTT. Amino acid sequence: CASSDVSDTQYF.

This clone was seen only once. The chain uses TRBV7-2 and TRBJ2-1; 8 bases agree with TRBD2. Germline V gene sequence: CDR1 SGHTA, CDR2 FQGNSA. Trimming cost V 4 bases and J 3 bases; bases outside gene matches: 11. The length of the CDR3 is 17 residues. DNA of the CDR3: TGTGCCAGCAGCTCCCGTTTAAGCGGGGGACGCTACAATGAGCAGTTCTTC. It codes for CASSSRLSGGRYNEQFF. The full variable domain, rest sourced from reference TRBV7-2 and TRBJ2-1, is GAGVSQSPSNKVTEKGKDVELRCDPISGHTALYWYRQSLGQGLEFLIYFQGNSAPDKSGLPSDRFSAERTGGSVSTLTIQRTQQEDSAVYLCASSSRLSGGRYNEQFFGPGTRLTVL.

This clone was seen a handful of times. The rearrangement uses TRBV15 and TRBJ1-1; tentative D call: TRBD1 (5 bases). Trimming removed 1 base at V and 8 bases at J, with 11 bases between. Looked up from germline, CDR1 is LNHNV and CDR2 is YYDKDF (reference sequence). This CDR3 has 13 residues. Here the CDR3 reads CATSRVYGGEAFF. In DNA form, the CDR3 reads TGTGCCACCAGCAGAGTATACGGGGGAGAAGCTTTCTTT.

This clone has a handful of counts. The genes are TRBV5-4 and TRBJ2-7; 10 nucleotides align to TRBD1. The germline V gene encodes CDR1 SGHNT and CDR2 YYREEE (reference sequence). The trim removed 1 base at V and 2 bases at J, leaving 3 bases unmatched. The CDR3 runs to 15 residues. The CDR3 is CASSLLGQGTYEQYF. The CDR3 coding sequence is TGTGCCAGCAGCTTGTTGGGACAGGGGACCTACGAGCAGTACTTC.

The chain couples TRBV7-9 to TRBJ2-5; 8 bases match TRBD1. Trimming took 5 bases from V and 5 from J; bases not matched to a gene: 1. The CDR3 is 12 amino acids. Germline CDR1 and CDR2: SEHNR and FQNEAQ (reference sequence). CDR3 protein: CASSRDRETQYF. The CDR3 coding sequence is TGTGCCAGCAGCAGGGACAGGGAGACCCAGTACTTC.